The source of this T cell receptor beta chain is a study of cytotoxic CD8 clonotypes in ibrutinib-treated CLL. Assay: immunoSEQ multiplex PCR; the TCRdb copy retains only in-frame clones and omits some. The repertoire holds about 80,000 clones, roughly three quarters seen once, with approximately 5.1% in the top ten. From germline, CDR1 is KGHSH and CDR2 LQKENI. V lost 2 bases, J lost 2 bases, and 2 bases stayed unmatched. This CDR3 region has 14 residues. This clone has only a few counts. The sequencing here drew on PBMCs, taken after 12 months of ibrutinib treatment. V is TRBV18 and J is TRBJ1-2; 7 nucleotides line up with TRBD1. The receptor was isolated from a human donor with chronic lymphocytic leukemia. The CDR3 bases are TGTGCCAGCTCACCAACAGGGGTGAACTATGGCTACACCTTC. The encoded protein is CASSPTGVNYGYTF.